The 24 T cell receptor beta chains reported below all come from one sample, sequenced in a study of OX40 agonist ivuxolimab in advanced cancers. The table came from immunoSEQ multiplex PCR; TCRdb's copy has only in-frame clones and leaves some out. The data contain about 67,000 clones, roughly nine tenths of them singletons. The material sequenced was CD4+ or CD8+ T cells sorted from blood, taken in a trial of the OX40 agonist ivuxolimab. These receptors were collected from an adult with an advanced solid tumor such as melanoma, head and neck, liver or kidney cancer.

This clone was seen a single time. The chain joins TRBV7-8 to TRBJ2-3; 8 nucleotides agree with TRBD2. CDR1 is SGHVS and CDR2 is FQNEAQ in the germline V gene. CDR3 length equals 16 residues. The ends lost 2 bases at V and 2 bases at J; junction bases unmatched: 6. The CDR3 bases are TGTGCCAGCAGCTTATCACTAGCGGACGACACAGATACGCAGTATTTT. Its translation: CASSLSLADDTDTQYF. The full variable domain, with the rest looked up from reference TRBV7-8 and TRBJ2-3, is GAGVSQSPRYKVAKRGQDVALRCDPISGHVSLFWYQQALGQGPEFLTYFQNEAQLDKSGLPSDRFFAERPEGSVSTLKIQRTQQEDSAVYLCASSLSLADDTDTQYFGPGTRLTVL.

The DNA of the CDR3 is TGCGCCAGCAGTCCGACACATCCTCAAGAAAAACTGTTTTTT. Translated: CASSPTHPQEKLFF. The rearrangement uses TRBV5-1 and TRBJ1-4; D ambiguous. V gave up 5 bases and J gave up 8 bases, with 16 bases separating them. The CDR3 is 14 residues long. CDR1 SGHRS and CDR2 YFSETQ come from the germline V gene.

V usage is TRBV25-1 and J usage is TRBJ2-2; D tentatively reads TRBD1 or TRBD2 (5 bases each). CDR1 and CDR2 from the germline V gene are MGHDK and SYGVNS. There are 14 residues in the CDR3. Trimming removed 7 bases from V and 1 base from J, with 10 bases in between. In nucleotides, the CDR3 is TGTGCCAGCAAGGGACCCTTGAACACCGGGGAGCTGTTTTTT. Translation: CASKGPLNTGELFF.

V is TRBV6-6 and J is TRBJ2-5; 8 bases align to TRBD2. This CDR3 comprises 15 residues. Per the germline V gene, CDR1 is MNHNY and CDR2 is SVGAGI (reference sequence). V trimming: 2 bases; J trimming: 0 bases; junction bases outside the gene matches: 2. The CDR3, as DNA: TGTGCCAGCAGTTACATGACTAGCGACCAAGAGACCCAGTACTTC. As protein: CASSYMTSDQETQYF.

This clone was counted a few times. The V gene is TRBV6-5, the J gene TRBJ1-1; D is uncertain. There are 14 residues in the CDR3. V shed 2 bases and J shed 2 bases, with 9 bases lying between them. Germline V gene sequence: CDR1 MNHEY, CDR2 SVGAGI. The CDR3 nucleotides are TGTGCCAGCAGTTACACGACGTATAACACTGAAGCTTTCTTT. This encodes CASSYTTYNTEAFF.

In nucleotides, the CDR3 is TGTGCCAGCAGCTTACAACAAGGACTAGCGGGAAACAATGAGCAGTTCTTC. Residues: CASSLQQGLAGNNEQFF. The chain links TRBV11-2 to TRBJ2-1; TRBD2 matches 12 bases. V lost 2 bases, J lost 5 bases, and 7 bases stayed unmatched. Per germline, CDR1 SGHAT and CDR2 FQNNGV. The CDR3 runs 17 residues.

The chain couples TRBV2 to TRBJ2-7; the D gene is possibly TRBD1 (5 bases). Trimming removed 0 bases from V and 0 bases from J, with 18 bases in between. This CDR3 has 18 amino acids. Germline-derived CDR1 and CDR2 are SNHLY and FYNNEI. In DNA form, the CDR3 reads TGTGCCAGCAGTGAAGCAGGGGCCTTCCTCGGACCCTCCTACGAGCAGTACTTC. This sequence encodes CASSEAGAFLGPSYEQYF.

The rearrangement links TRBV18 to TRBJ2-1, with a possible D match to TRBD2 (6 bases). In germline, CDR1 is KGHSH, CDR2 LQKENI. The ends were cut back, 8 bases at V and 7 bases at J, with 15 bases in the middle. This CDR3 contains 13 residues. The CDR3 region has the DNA TGTGCCAGCAAAGGAGGGCCTGGAAATGAGCAGTTCTTC. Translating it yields CASKGGPGNEQFF.

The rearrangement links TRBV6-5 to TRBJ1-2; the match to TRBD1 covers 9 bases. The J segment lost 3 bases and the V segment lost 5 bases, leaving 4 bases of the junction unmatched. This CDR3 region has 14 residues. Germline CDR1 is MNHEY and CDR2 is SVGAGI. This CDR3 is CASSVTGGDYGYTF. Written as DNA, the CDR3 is TGTGCCAGCAGTGTAACAGGGGGCGACTATGGCTACACCTTC.

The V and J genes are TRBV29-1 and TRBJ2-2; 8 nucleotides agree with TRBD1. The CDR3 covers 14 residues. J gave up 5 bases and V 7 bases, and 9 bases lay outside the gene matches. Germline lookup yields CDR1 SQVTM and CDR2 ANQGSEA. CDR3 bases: TGCAGCGCGGTGGACAGGGATCGGACCGGGGAGCTGTTTTTT. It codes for CSAVDRDRTGELFF.

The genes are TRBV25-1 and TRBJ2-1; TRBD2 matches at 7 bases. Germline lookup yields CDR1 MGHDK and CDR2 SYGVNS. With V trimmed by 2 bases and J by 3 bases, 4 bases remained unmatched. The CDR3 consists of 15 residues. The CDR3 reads CASSELAALYNEQFF. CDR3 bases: TGTGCCAGCAGTGAACTAGCGGCACTCTACAATGAGCAGTTCTTC.

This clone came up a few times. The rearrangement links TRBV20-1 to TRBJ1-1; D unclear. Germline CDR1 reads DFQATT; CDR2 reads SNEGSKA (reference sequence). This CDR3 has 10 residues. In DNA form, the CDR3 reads TGCAGCGGCAGACACCCTGAAGCTTTCTTT. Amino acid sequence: CSGRHPEAFF.

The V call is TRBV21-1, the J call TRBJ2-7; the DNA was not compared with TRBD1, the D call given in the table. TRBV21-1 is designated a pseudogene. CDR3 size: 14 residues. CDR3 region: CASSVGGTGLEQYF. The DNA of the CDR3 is TGTGCCAGCAGCGTAGGGGGGACAGGGCTCGAGCAGTACTTC.

The CDR3 DNA reads TGTGCCAGCAGTTTAGAACCGGAGCTCTACGAGCAGTACTTC. As protein: CASSLEPELYEQYF. The V gene is TRBV28, the J gene TRBJ2-7; no clear D gene. The length of the CDR3 is 14 residues. Germline lookup yields CDR1 MDHEN and CDR2 SYDVKM. Deletions cut 2 bases from V and 3 bases from J, with 11 bases between.

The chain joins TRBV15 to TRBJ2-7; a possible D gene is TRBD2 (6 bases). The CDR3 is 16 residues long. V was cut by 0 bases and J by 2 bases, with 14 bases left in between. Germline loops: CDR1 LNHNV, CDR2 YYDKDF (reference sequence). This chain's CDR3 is CATSREAPGLPYEQYF. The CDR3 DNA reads TGTGCCACCAGCAGAGAGGCCCCGGGACTCCCCTACGAGCAGTACTTC. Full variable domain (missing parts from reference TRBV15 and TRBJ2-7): DAMVIQNPRYQVTQFGKPVTLSCSQTLNHNVMYWYQQKSSQAPKLLFHYYDKDFNNEADTPDNFQSRRPNTSFCFLDIRSPGLGDTAMYLCATSREAPGLPYEQYFGPGTRLTVT.

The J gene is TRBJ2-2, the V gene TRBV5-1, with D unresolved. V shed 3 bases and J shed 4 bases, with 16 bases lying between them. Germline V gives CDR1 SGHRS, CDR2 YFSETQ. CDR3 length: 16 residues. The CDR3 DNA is TGCGCCAGCAGCTCCGGGTCGCCTCCCTTCACCGGGGAGCTGTTTTTT. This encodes CASSSGSPPFTGELFF.

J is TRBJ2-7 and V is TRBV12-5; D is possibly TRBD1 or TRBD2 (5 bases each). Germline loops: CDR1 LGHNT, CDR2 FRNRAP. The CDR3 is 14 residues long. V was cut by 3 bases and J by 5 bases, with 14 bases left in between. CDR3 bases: TGTGCTAGTGGTTTCCGGGGCACGGGGAACGAGCAGTACTTC. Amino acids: CASGFRGTGNEQYF.

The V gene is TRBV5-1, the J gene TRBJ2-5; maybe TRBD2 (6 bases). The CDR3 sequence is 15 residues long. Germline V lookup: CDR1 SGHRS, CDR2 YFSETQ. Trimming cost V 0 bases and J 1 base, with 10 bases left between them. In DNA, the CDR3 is TGCGCCAGCAGCTTGGCGGGAGCCTCCCAAGAGACCCAGTACTTC. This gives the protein CASSLAGASQETQYF.

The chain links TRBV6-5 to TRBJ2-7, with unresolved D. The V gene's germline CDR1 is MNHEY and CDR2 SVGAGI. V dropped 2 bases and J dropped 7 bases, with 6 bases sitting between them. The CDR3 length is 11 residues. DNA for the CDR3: TGTGCCAGCAGTTACGTCGGTGAGCAGTACTTC. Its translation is CASSYVGEQYF.

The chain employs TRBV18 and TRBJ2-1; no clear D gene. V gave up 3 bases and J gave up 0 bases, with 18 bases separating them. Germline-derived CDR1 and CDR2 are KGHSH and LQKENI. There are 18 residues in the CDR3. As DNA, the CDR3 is TGTGCCAGCTCACCGGGAAATCCAGCGACCAGCTCCTACAATGAGCAGTTCTTC. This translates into CASSPGNPATSSYNEQFF.

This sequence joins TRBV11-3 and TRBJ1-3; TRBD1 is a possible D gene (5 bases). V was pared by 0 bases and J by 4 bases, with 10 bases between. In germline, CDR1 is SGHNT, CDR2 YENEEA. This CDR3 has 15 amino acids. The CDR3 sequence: CASSLDGGVGNTIYF. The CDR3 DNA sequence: TGTGCCAGCAGCTTAGATGGAGGGGTCGGAAACACCATATATTTT.

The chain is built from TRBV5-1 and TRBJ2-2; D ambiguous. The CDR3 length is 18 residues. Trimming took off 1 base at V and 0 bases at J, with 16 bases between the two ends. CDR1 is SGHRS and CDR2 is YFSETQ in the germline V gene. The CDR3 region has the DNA TGCGCCAGCAGCTTGAAGTCCGGCGGAAGTTCGAACACCGGGGAGCTGTTTTTT. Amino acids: CASSLKSGGSSNTGELFF.

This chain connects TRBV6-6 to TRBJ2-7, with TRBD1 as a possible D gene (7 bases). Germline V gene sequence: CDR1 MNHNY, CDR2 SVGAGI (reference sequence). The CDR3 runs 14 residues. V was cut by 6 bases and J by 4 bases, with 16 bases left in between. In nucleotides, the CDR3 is TGTGCCAGCAGGGCCGCAGGGGGGCGATACGAGCAGTACTTC. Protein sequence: CASRAAGGRYEQYF.

The CDR3 is CASSYTYSGNTIYF. The CDR3 DNA follows: TGTGCCAGCAGTTACACTTACTCTGGAAACACCATATATTTT. This chain uses TRBV6-5 with TRBJ1-3; D unclear. Germline V lookup: CDR1 MNHEY, CDR2 SVGAGI. The CDR3 length is 14 residues. V was cut by 2 bases and J by 0 bases, with 5 bases left in between.